Following are 25 T cell receptor beta chains from one sample sequenced in a study of blood T cell repertoires in COVID-19. Generated by immunoSEQ multiplex PCR, the TCRdb table keeps only in-frame clones and is missing some. The table has roughly 370,000 clones, about 86% seen once. The sequenced sample consisted of PBMCs or T cells enriched from blood (not recorded which). These TCRs come from a woman in her forties or fifties who had recovered from COVID-19.

The chain has TRBV24-1 and TRBJ1-5; 9 bases line up with TRBD1. The CDR3 contains 19 residues. The V gene's germline CDR1 is KGHDR and CDR2 SFDVKD. V shed 0 bases, J shed 1 base, and the junction held 9 bases outside the gene matches. The CDR3 DNA reads TGTGCCACCAGTGATTTGCTTAGAGGACAGGGGATGAGCAATCAGCCCCAGCATTTT. It is translated as CATSDLLRGQGMSNQPQHF.

The sample holds one count of this clone. The V and J genes are TRBV2 and TRBJ1-2, with D tentatively TRBD1 (5 bases). V was pared by 3 bases and J by 3 bases, with 8 bases between. Germline V gene sequence: CDR1 SNHLY, CDR2 FYNNEI. CDR3 size: 13 residues. CDR3 nucleotides: TGTGCCAGCAGTGACAGACAGTACTATGGCTACACCTTC. Amino acid sequence: CASSDRQYYGYTF. The whole variable domain, filled in from reference TRBV2 and TRBJ1-2, reads EPEVTQTPSHQVTQMGQEVILRCVPISNHLYFYWYRQILGQKVEFLVSFYNNEISEKSEIFDDQFSVERPDGSNFTLKIRSTKLEDSAMYFCASSDRQYYGYTFGSGTRLTVV.

V is TRBV6-5 and J is TRBJ2-1; possible D gene TRBD2, 6 bases. Between the trimmed V and J ends, which lost 6 bases and 9 bases, there was a span of 15 bases. Germline V gives CDR1 MNHEY, CDR2 SVGAGI. CDR3 length equals 13 residues. The CDR3 DNA is TGTGCCAGCAGGCGGGCGGGATCGAGTGAGCAGTTCTTC. It is translated as CASRRAGSSEQFF.

V is TRBV21-1 and J is TRBJ1-1. TRBV21-1 has pseudogene status. The CDR3 loop spans 12 amino acids. The CDR3 loop reads CASTGEGLEAFF. CDR3 sequence (DNA): TGTGCCAGCACAGGCGAAGGACTTGAAGCTTTCTTT.

The J gene is TRBJ1-5, the V gene TRBV19; possibly TRBD1 for D (5 bases). V lost 4 bases to trimming and J lost 4 bases, with 20 bases between them. This CDR3 spans 17 amino acids. Per germline, CDR1 LNHDA and CDR2 SQIVND (reference sequence). The CDR3 reads CASSRGSVGLANQPQHF. The CDR3, as DNA: TGTGCCAGTAGTAGGGGCTCCGTGGGATTAGCAAATCAGCCCCAGCATTTT.

The chain joins TRBV5-1 to TRBJ2-7; D possibly corresponds to TRBD1 (6 bases). CDR3 length: 14 amino acids. Germline CDR1 is SGHRS and CDR2 is YFSETQ. Trimming removed 0 bases from V and 2 bases from J, with 9 bases in between. The CDR3 here is CASSLEGQTYEQYF. CDR3 nucleotide sequence: TGCGCCAGCAGCTTGGAAGGACAGACCTACGAGCAGTACTTC.

This sequence joins TRBV23-1 and TRBJ2-7; 10 bases align to TRBD1. TRBV23-1 is an ORF; its function is uncertain. J was trimmed by 2 bases and V by 5 bases; bases with no gene match: 21. The CDR3 runs to 20 residues. The CDR3, as DNA: TGCGCCAGCAGTGGAAGGGCTCCCGGGACAGGGGCCAGAAGTCCCTACGAGCAGTACTTC. This codes for CASSGRAPGTGARSPYEQYF.

The chain employs TRBV7-3 and TRBJ2-3; 10 nucleotides agree with TRBD2. The CDR3 covers 15 residues. Losses at the gene ends were 5 bases for V and 1 base for J; bases not matched to a gene: 3. The germline gives CDR1 SGHTA, CDR2 FQGTGA. The CDR3 nucleotides read TGTGCCAGCAGCCAAGCGGGGGGGCGCACAGATACGCAGTATTTT. Its protein product is CASSQAGGRTDTQYF.

In its sample, this clone was seen once. The chain carries TRBV7-2 and TRBJ2-5; 13 positions match TRBD2. The CDR3 runs 15 residues. Losses at the gene ends were 4 bases for V and 4 bases for J; bases not matched to a gene: 3. CDR1 is SGHTA, CDR2 FQGNSA, per germline. CDR3 coding DNA: TGTGCCAGCAGCTCTGGACTAGCGGGGGTAGAGACCCAGTACTTC. This translates into CASSSGLAGVETQYF.

The chain employs TRBV27 and TRBJ1-6, with 9 bases lining up with TRBD1. Germline values: CDR1 MNHEY, CDR2 SMNVEV (reference sequence). After removal of 5 bases from V and 0 bases from J, the junction contained 11 bases not matched to a gene. The CDR3 loop spans 19 amino acids. For the CDR3, the DNA is TGTGCCAGCAGTAACTCCGGTGGACAGGGGAGCTCCTATAATTCACCCCTCCACTTT. Its protein is CASSNSGGQGSSYNSPLHF.

V and J are TRBV6-5 and TRBJ2-2; D remains unclear. The CDR3 extends over 13 amino acids. V was cut by 6 bases and J by 5 bases, with 10 bases left in between. Germline CDR1 reads MNHEY; CDR2 reads SVGAGI. In DNA form, the CDR3 reads TGTGCCAGCAGACACCCTTTGACCGGGGAGCTGTTTTTT. It codes for CASRHPLTGELFF.

The J gene is TRBJ1-2, the V gene TRBV3-1 (or the pseudogene TRBV3-2), with D unresolved. This CDR3 has 14 residues. Deletions cut 1 base from V and 4 bases from J, with 10 bases between. Germline lookup yields CDR1 LGHDT and CDR2 YNNKEL (reference sequence). CDR3 nucleotide sequence: TGTGCCAGCAGCCAAGTCGCTCCGGGCTATGGCTACACCTTC. Encoded protein: CASSQVAPGYGYTF.

The chain is built from TRBV2 and TRBJ2-6; the match to TRBD1 covers 9 bases. The CDR3 spans 16 residues. Germline CDR1 is SNHLY and CDR2 is FYNNEI. After removal of 7 bases from V and 0 bases from J, the junction contained 4 bases not matched to a gene. The CDR3 reads CASIQGAYSGANVLTF. DNA for the CDR3: TGTGCCAGCATACAGGGGGCGTACTCTGGGGCCAACGTCCTGACTTTC.

The chain links TRBV5-6 to TRBJ1-1; 9 bases agree with TRBD1. In germline, CDR1 is SGHDT, CDR2 YYEEEE. The V segment lost 0 bases and the J segment 2 bases; nucleotides outside the gene matches: 5. This CDR3 spans 16 amino acids. The CDR3 spells CASSLVWTGANTEAFF. The CDR3 DNA reads as TGTGCCAGCAGCTTGGTCTGGACAGGGGCTAACACTGAAGCTTTCTTT. Full variable domain (rest looked up from reference TRBV5-6 and TRBJ1-1): DAGVTQSPTHLIKTRGQQVTLRCSPKSGHDTVSWYQQALGQGPQFIFQYYEEEERQRGNFPDRFSGHQFPNYSSELNVNALLLGDSALYLCASSLVWTGANTEAFFGQGTRLTVV.

With respect to this clone: Additional DNA sequences in this sample encode the identical CDR3. CDR3 sequence reads: CASSRDSANYGYTF. CDR3 in DNA: TGTGCCAGCTCTCGCGACAGCGCTAACTATGGCTACACCTTC. This chain joins TRBV18 and TRBJ1-2; D is perhaps TRBD1 (5 bases). V was cut by 6 bases and J by 0 bases, with 11 bases left in between. This CDR3 is built from 14 residues. Germline assignment: CDR1 KGHSH and CDR2 LQKENI.

The chain is built from TRBV2 and TRBJ1-2, with 8 nucleotides matching TRBD1. Germline CDR1 reads SNHLY; CDR2 reads FYNNEI. CDR3 length equals 14 residues. Trimming cost V 5 bases and J 4 bases; bases outside gene matches: 6. CDR3 in amino acids: CASSISGQAYGYTF. The CDR3 DNA is TGTGCCAGCAGTATCTCGGGACAGGCCTATGGCTACACCTTC.

The chain carries TRBV5-1 and TRBJ2-3, with no clear D. Trimming stripped 5 bases from V and 0 bases from J, with 13 bases between. In germline, CDR1 is SGHRS, CDR2 YFSETQ. The CDR3 has 15 residues. CDR3 loop: CASSHTPSSTDTQYF. The CDR3 DNA is TGCGCCAGCAGTCACACGCCCTCTAGCACAGATACGCAGTATTTT.

This chain joins TRBV6-1 and TRBJ1-1; TRBD1 might be the D (6 bases). In germline, CDR1 is MNHNS, CDR2 SASEGT. Trimming stripped 4 bases from V and 0 bases from J, with 15 bases between. The CDR3 contains 16 residues. In DNA form, the CDR3 reads TGTGCCAGCAGTGGTAACACGGGACACATGAACACTGAAGCTTTCTTT. Its translation: CASSGNTGHMNTEAFF.

This clone has only a few counts. V is TRBV7-9 and J is TRBJ1-3; no reliable D call. Germline CDR1 is SEHNR and CDR2 is FQNEAQ (reference sequence). Trimming pared 1 base from V and 8 bases from J, leaving 6 bases between. This CDR3 comprises 12 residues. The CDR3 DNA reads as TGTGCCAGCAGCTTAGGTCTGTACACCATATATTTT. As protein: CASSLGLYTIYF.

This rearrangement joins TRBV3-1 (or the pseudogene TRBV3-2) to TRBJ1-1; possibly TRBD1 for D (6 bases). The germline V gene encodes CDR1 LGHDT and CDR2 YNNKEL (reference sequence). Trimming took off 4 bases at V and 0 bases at J, with 9 bases between the two ends. This CDR3 spans 14 amino acids. CDR3 amino acids: CASSRDTLNTEAFF. CDR3 in DNA: TGTGCCAGCAGCCGGGACACCTTGAACACTGAAGCTTTCTTT.

The CDR3 DNA follows: TGTGCCAGTACCGCCCCAGGGGTCTCCTACGAGCAGTACTTC. This translates into CASTAPGVSYEQYF. The chain uses TRBV19 and TRBJ2-7; D is possibly TRBD1 (6 bases). V lost 7 bases to trimming and J lost 0 bases, with 13 bases between them. The CDR3 length is 14 residues. The germline gives CDR1 LNHDA, CDR2 SQIVND (reference sequence).

The chain links TRBV11-2 to TRBJ2-7, with a tentative D call TRBD1 (6 bases). This CDR3 is 16 amino acids long. The germline CDR1 and CDR2 sequences are SGHAT and FQNNGV. V was shortened by 2 bases and J by 7 bases, with 21 bases between the two germline ends. The CDR3 DNA sequence: TGTGCCAGCAGCTTAACCGTTTCCGGGACAAGGGGGGAGCAGTACTTC. It yields the protein CASSLTVSGTRGEQYF.

This rearrangement joins TRBV3-1 (or the pseudogene TRBV3-2) to TRBJ1-4, with D uncertain. This CDR3 comprises 14 residues. Germline CDR1 is LGHDT and CDR2 is YNNKEL (reference sequence). V lost 6 bases to trimming and J lost 1 base, with 9 bases between them. The chain's CDR3 is CASSTGVTNEKLFF. As DNA, the CDR3 is TGTGCCAGCAGTACGGGAGTAACTAATGAAAAACTGTTTTTT.

The J gene is TRBJ2-3, the V gene TRBV28, with 10 bases identical to TRBD1. The CDR3 totals 15 residues. The junction had 3 bases not matched to a gene; V was cut back by 2 bases and J by 4 bases. The germline gives CDR1 MDHEN, CDR2 SYDVKM. The CDR3 protein is CASSLGGQGPDTQYF. The CDR3 bases are TGTGCCAGCAGTTTAGGGGGACAGGGGCCAGATACGCAGTATTTT.

The V gene is TRBV2, the J gene TRBJ2-5; TRBD1 matches 7 bases. The J segment lost 1 base and the V segment lost 6 bases, leaving 8 bases of the junction unmatched. Germline loops: CDR1 SNHLY, CDR2 FYNNEI. CDR3 length: 15 amino acids. Here the CDR3 reads CASSPVTGIQETQYF. The CDR3 nucleotides are TGTGCCAGCAGCCCCGTGACAGGGATCCAAGAGACCCAGTACTTC. The full variable domain, its missing parts supplied by reference TRBV2 and TRBJ2-5, is EPEVTQTPSHQVTQMGQEVILRCVPISNHLYFYWYRQILGQKVEFLVSFYNNEISEKSEIFDDQFSVERPDGSNFTLKIRSTKLEDSAMYFCASSPVTGIQETQYFGPGTRLLVL.